A selection of T cell receptor beta chains follows, all from one sample in a study of CD8 T cells in Susac syndrome. TCRdb used MiXCR to reprocess the immunoSEQ multiplex PCR reads, holding one entry per CDR3 protein. The repertoire holds approximately 300,000 distinct CDR3 sequences, with 89% as singletons. Input material: CD8+ T cells from PBMCs. The receptor set was obtained from a human donor with multiple sclerosis. CDR3s include the opening cysteine and the closing phenylalanine or tryptophan. D genes are given only for firm matches. Clone size is not always given. Where it is, it says once, few, many or a class for expanded clones.

clone_size	d_call	v_call	cdr3_length	j_call	cdr3_nt	cdr3_aa
-	-	TRBV7-8	13	TRBJ2-3	TGTGCCAGCAGGCCCACCGGCACAGATACGCAGTATTTT	CASRPTGTDTQYF
-	TRBD2	TRBV19	14	TRBJ2-7	TGTGCCAGTAGTATAGGAGCGGGGACCGACGAGCAGTACTTC	CASSIGAGTDEQYF
-	-	TRBV6-6	14	TRBJ2-5	TGTGCCAGCAGCGTAATTGGGGGCATGGAGACCCAGTACTTC	CASSVIGGMETQYF
-	-	TRBV10-3	13	TRBJ2-3	TGTGCCATCAGTGAGGCGGAGGGGGATACGCAGTATTTT	CAISEAEGDTQYF
-	TRBD1	TRBV7-8	12	TRBJ1-1	TGTGCCAGCAGCTCTGGGACAGGCGAAGCTTTCTTT	CASSSGTGEAFF
-	-	TRBV9	14	TRBJ2-4	TGTGCCAGCAGCGTAGCGGACGGGAAAAACATTCAGTACTTC	CASSVADGKNIQYF
-	TRBD1	TRBV2	16	TRBJ2-2	TGTGCCAGCAGAGTAGGACAGGCCGAACTCCCCGGGGAGCTGTTTTTC	CASRVGQAELPGELFF
-	TRBD1	TRBV7-9	12	TRBJ1-1	TGTGCCAGCAGCTTAGCAGGGGGCGAACCTTTCTTT	CASSLAGGEPFF
-	-	TRBV12-3/TRBV12-4	14	TRBJ2-5	TGTGCCAGCAGCTACGGACGGACTCAAGAGACCCAGTACTTC	CASSYGRTQETQYF
-	-	TRBV4-1	15	TRBJ2-5	TGCGCCAGCAGCCAAGATGGTCTGCTCCAAGAGACCCAGTACTTC	CASSQDGLLQETQYF
-	-	TRBV2	14	TRBJ2-3	TGTGCCAGCACTCCCGGGGGAGGCACAGATACGCAGTATTTT	CASTPGGGTDTQYF
-	-	TRBV12-3/TRBV12-4	14	TRBJ2-5	TGTGCCAGCAGTTTAGCGGGCGGAGTAGAGACCCAGTACTTC	CASSLAGGVETQYF
-	-	TRBV11-2	15	TRBJ2-5	TGTGCCAGCAGCCCCCCGTTGACGGCAAAAGAGACCCAGTACTTC	CASSPPLTAKETQYF
once	-	TRBV27	14	TRBJ2-3	TGTGCCAGCAGTCCGGGGGGCCATCCAGATACGCAGTATTTT	CASSPGGHPDTQYF
-	TRBD2	TRBV7-8	16	TRBJ2-3	TGTGCCAGCAGCTTAGTACCTAGCGGATTCACAGATACGCAGTATTTT	CASSLVPSGFTDTQYF
-	-	TRBV13	13	TRBJ1-4	TGTGCCAGCAGCTTAGCCTTAAGTTCAGAACTGTTTTTT	CASSLALSSELFF
-	-	TRBV11-3	15	TRBJ2-1	TGTGCCAGCAGCTTAGGGGGCGGGCTGTACAATGAGCAGTTCTTC	CASSLGGGLYNEQFF